These 9 T cell receptor beta chains were sequenced from one sample in a study of blood T cell repertoires in COVID-19. This table comes from immunoSEQ multiplex PCR, and its TCRdb copy is limited to in-frame clones, with some not included. The table includes 400,000 to 550,000 clones, around 88% detected once. The sequenced sample consisted of peripheral blood. The receptors shown here come from a woman in her twenties or thirties with acute or convalescent COVID-19.

This clone was seen a few times. The chain recombines TRBV9 with TRBJ2-7; 9 bases align to TRBD1. With V trimmed by 4 bases and J by 4 bases, 6 bases remained unmatched. This CDR3 spans 14 amino acids. CDR1 and CDR2 from the germline V gene are SGDLS and YYNGEE. The CDR3 protein is CASSPRDRDYEQYF. CDR3 sequence (DNA): TGTGCCAGCAGCCCCCGGGACAGGGATTACGAGCAGTACTTC.

This chain connects TRBV27 to TRBJ1-2, with 9 bases that match TRBD1. Germline CDR1 reads MNHEY; CDR2 reads SMNVEV (reference sequence). J lost 2 bases, V lost 6 bases, and 4 bases had no gene match. This CDR3 region has 14 residues. CDR3 bases: TGTGCCAGCAGGGGGACAGGGAGGAACTATGGCTACACCTTC. It codes for CASRGTGRNYGYTF.

The chain joins TRBV5-1 to TRBJ2-2, with 8 bases fitting TRBD1. The CDR3 is 16 amino acids. Looked up from germline, CDR1 is SGHRS and CDR2 is YFSETQ. J gave up 1 base and V 4 bases, and 6 bases lay outside the gene matches. The CDR3 region is CASSPLGTGNTGELFF. DNA for the CDR3: TGCGCCAGCAGCCCTCTTGGGACAGGGAACACCGGGGAGCTGTTTTTT.

This chain connects TRBV9 to TRBJ2-3; 10 bases line up with TRBD2. V shed 3 bases and J 6 bases; nucleotides not matched to a gene: 4. The germline V gene encodes CDR1 SGDLS and CDR2 YYNGEE. This CDR3 comprises 14 residues. This CDR3 is CASSASGGQDTQYF. The CDR3 DNA reads TGTGCCAGCAGCGCTAGCGGGGGCCAGGATACGCAGTATTTT. Looking up the rest from reference TRBV9 and TRBJ2-3 gives the full variable domain: DSGVTQTPKHLITATGQRVTLRCSPRSGDLSVYWYQQSLDQGLQFLIQYYNGEERAKGNILERFSAQQFPDLHSELNLSSLELGDSALYFCASSASGGQDTQYFGPGTRLTVL.

The V and J genes are TRBV24-1 and TRBJ2-5, with D possibly matching TRBD1 (6 bases). Trimming stripped 7 bases from V and 5 bases from J, with 19 bases between. Germline-derived CDR1 and CDR2 are KGHDR and SFDVKD. The CDR3 loop spans 15 amino acids. The CDR3 DNA is TGTGCCACCAGCTCCACAGGGCCATACGGGGAGACCCAGTACTTC. Translating it yields CATSSTGPYGETQYF.

The chain's CDR3 is CASSFRGAQEIEKLFF. In nucleotides, the CDR3 is TGTGCCAGCAGCTTCAGAGGTGCACAGGAGATTGAAAAACTGTTTTTT. V gene TRBV9 combines with J gene TRBJ1-4, with a possible D match to TRBD1 (5 bases). Germline CDR1 is SGDLS and CDR2 is YYNGEE. The germline V and J ends were trimmed by 4 bases and 7 bases, with 20 bases remaining between them. This CDR3 is built from 16 residues.

This chain uses TRBV7-8 with TRBJ2-7; TRBD2 agrees at 8 bases. Germline CDR1 SGHVS, CDR2 FQNEAQ. The CDR3 is 15 amino acids. V shed 3 bases, J shed 2 bases, and the junction held 6 bases outside the gene matches. The CDR3 DNA reads TGTGCCAGCAGCTTTCAACGGGGGGGTGCCTACGAGCAGTACTTC. Its translation is CASSFQRGGAYEQYF.

This rearrangement joins TRBV11-2 to TRBJ2-5; tentative D call: TRBD1 (5 bases). V was pared by 3 bases and J by 5 bases, with 13 bases between. Germline V CDR1 and CDR2: SGHAT, FQNNGV. There are 14 residues in the CDR3. DNA of the CDR3: TGTGCCAGCAGCTTTTCAGGGCGCGCGGAGACCCAGTACTTC. This encodes CASSFSGRAETQYF. Combining the CDR3 with reference TRBV11-2 and TRBJ2-5 gives the whole variable domain EAGVAQSPRYKIIEKRQSVAFWCNPISGHATLYWYQQILGQGPKLLIQFQNNGVVDDSQLPKDRFSAERLKGVDSTLKIQPAKLEDSAVYLCASSFSGRAETQYFGPGTRLLVL.

The chain uses TRBV5-4 and TRBJ1-1, with D tentatively TRBD1 (5 bases). Between the trimmed V and J ends, which lost 7 bases and 8 bases, there was a span of 15 bases. Germline lookup yields CDR1 SGHNT and CDR2 YYREEE (reference sequence). This CDR3 region has 12 residues. As DNA, the CDR3 is TGTGCCAGCGCAAAAGGGGTCGGGGAAGCTTTCTTT. Protein: CASAKGVGEAFF.